The sequence of this T cell receptor (beta chain) was determined in a study of CD8+ T cells in alopecia areata. The treatment was: oral pan-JAK inhibitor, 5-10 mg twice daily. Lesional scalp punch biopsies and peripheral blood came from alopecia areata patients. Comment on this clone: Its specificity is not known.

Study conclusions and caveats: Greater clonality was observed in lesional scalp samples, especially alopecia totalis/universalis, versus normal scalp.

As the sequencing template, cDNA was produced by extracting RNA and reverse transcribing it. Profiling relied on immunoSEQ multiplex PCR, and the TCRdb table lists in-frame clones only, not all of them. The table includes fewer than 110,000 clones, approximately 84% detected once. The V and J ends lost 4 bases and 1 base respectively, with 8 bases between them. Germline CDR1 and CDR2: SEHNR and FQNEAQ (reference sequence). CDR3 length: 13 amino acids. The specimen comprised CD8+ T cells sorted from blood, sampled at roughly week 30, from a patient treated with tofacitinib. This rearrangement joins TRBV7-9 to TRBJ2-7; D not certain. The sequence was obtained from a human donor with alopecia areata. Written as DNA, the CDR3 is TGTGCCAGCAGCTCGATGGAGTCCTACGAGCAGTACTTC. This translates into CASSSMESYEQYF.